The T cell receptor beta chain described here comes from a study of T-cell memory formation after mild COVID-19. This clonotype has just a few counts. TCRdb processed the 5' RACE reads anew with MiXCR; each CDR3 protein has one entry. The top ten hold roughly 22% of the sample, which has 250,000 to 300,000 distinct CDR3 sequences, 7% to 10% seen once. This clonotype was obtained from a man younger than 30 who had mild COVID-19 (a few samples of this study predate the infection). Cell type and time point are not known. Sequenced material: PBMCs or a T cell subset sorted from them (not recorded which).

CDR3 residues: CASSFSPGTRKYNEQFF. The DNA of the CDR3 is TGCGCCAGCAGCTTCTCACCCGGGACACGGAAGTACAATGAGCAGTTCTTC. The V gene is TRBV5-1, the J gene TRBJ2-1; TRBD1 might be the D (6 bases). Germline CDR1 reads SGHRS; CDR2 reads YFSETQ. V was pared by 2 bases and J by 4 bases, with 19 bases between. This CDR3 is built from 17 residues.